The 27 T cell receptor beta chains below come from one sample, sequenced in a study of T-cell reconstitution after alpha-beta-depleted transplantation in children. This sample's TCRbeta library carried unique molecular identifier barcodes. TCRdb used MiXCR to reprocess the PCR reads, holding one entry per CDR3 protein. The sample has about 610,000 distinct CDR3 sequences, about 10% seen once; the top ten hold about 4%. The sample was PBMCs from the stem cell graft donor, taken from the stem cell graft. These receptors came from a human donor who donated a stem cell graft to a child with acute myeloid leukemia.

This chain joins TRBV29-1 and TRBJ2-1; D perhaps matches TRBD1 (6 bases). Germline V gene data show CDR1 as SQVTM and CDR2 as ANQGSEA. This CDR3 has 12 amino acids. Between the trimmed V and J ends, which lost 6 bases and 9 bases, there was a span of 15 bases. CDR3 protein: CSVELGAVEQFF. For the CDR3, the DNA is TGCAGCGTGGAGCTGGGGGCGGTTGAGCAGTTCTTC.

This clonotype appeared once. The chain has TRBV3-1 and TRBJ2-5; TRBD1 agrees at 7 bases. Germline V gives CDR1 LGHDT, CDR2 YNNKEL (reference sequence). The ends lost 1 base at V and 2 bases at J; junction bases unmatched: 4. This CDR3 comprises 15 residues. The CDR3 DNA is TGTGCCAGCAGCCAAGTAGACAGGGTACAAGAGACCCAGTACTTC. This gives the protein CASSQVDRVQETQYF.

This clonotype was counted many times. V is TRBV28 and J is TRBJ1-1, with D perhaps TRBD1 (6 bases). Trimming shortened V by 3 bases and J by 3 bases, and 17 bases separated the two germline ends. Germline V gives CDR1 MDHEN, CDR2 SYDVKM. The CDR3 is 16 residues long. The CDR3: CASSLRGGGTYTEAFF. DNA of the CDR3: TGTGCCAGCAGTTTGAGAGGCGGGGGCACCTACACTGAAGCTTTCTTT.

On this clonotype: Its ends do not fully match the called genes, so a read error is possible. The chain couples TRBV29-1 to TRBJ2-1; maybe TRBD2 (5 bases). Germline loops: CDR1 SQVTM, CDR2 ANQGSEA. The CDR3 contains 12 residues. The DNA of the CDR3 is TGCAGCGTCGAAGGAGACGAGGAGGAGCATTTCTTC. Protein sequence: CSVEGDEEEHFF.

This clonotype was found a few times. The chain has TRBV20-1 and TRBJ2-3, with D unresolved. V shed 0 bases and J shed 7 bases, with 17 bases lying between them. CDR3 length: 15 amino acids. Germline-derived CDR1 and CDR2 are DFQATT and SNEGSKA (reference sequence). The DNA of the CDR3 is TGCAGTGCTAGAGATCTGTCGGCCGGACGACATACGCAGTATTTT. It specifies CSARDLSAGRHTQYF.

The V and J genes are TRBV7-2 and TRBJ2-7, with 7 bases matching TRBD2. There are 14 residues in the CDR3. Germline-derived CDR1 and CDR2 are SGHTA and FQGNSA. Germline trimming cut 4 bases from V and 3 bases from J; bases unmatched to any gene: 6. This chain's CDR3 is CASSSAGEFYEQYF. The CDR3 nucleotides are TGTGCCAGCAGCTCCGCGGGGGAATTCTACGAGCAGTACTTC.

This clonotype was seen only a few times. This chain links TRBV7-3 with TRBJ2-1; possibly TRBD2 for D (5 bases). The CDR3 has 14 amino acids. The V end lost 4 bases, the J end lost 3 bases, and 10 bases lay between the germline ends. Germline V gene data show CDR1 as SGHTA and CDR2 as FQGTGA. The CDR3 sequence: CASSSESGYNEQFF. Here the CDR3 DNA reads TGTGCCAGCAGCTCCGAAAGCGGCTACAATGAGCAGTTCTTC.

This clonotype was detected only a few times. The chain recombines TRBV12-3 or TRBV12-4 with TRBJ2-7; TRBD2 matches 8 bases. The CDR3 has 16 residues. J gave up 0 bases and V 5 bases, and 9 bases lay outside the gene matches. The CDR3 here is CASSRITSGFSYEQYF. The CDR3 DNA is TGTGCCAGCAGTAGGATAACTAGCGGCTTCTCCTACGAGCAGTACTTC.

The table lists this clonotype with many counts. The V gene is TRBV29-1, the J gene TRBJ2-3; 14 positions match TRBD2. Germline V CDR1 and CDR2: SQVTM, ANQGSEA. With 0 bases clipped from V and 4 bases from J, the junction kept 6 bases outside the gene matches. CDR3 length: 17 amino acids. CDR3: CSVEDWTSGGPADTQYF. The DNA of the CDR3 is TGCAGCGTTGAAGATTGGACTAGCGGGGGGCCAGCAGATACGCAGTATTTT.

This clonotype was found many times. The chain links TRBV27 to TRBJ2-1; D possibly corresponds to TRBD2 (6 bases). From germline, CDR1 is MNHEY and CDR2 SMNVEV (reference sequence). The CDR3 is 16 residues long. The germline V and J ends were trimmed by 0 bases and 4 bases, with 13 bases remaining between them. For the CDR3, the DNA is TGTGCCAGCAGTTTATCGATGGGGGAGGCGTACAATGAGCAGTTCTTC. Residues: CASSLSMGEAYNEQFF.

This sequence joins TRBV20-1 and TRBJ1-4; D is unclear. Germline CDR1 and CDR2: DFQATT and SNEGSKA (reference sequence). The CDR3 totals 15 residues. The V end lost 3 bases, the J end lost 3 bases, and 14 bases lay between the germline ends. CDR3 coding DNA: TGCAGTGCTAGCACTCCTATGAGGGCTAATGAAAAACTGTTTTTT. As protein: CSASTPMRANEKLFF.

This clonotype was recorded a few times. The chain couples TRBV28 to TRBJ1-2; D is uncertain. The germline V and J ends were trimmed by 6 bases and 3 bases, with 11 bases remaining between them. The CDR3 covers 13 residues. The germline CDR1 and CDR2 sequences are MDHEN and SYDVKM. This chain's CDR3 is CASSTNRDYGYTF. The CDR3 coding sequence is TGTGCCAGCAGCACAAACCGAGACTATGGCTACACCTTC.

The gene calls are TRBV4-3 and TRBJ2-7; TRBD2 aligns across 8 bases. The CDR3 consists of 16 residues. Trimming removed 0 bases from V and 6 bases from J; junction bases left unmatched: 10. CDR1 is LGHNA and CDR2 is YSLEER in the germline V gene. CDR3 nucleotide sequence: TGCGCCAGCAGCCAAGACCAGGCGGGAGGACTTAGCGAGCAGTACTTC. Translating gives CASSQDQAGGLSEQYF.

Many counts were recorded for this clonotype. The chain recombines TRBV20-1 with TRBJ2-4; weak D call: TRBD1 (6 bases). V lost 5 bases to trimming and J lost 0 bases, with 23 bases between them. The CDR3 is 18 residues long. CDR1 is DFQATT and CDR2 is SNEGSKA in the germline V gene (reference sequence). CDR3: CSAPAQGARGGAKNIQYF. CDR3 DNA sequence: TGCAGTGCTCCCGCCCAAGGGGCCAGAGGGGGAGCCAAAAACATTCAGTACTTC.

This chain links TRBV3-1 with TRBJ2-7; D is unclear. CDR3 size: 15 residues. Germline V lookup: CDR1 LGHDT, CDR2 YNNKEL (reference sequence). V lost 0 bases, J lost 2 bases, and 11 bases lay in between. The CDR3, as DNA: TGTGCCAGCAGCCAAGATTCTAGGAGTACCTACGAGCAGTACTTC. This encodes CASSQDSRSTYEQYF.

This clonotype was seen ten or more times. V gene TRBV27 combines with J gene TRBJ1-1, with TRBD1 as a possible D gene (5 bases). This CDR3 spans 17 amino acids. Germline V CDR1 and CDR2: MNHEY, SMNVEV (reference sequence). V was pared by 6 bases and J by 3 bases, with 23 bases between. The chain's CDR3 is CASRKWAGTARYTEAFF. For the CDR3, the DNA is TGTGCCAGCAGAAAATGGGCCGGGACGGCGAGGTACACTGAAGCTTTCTTT.

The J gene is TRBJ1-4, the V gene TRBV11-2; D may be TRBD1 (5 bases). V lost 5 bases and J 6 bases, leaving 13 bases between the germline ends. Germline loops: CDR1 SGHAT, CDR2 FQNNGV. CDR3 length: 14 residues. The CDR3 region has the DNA TGTGCCAGCAGCCCCTCGGGACGCCATGAAAAACTGTTTTTT. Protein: CASSPSGRHEKLFF.

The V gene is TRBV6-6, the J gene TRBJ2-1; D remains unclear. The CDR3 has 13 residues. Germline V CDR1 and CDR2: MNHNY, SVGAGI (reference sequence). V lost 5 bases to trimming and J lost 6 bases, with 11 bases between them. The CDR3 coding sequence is TGTGCCAGCAGTCCGAGAGTTCTCAATGAGCAGTTCTTC. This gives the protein CASSPRVLNEQFF.

The CDR3 coding sequence is TGTGCCAGCGGCGTAGCGGGACTCACAGATACGCAGTATTTT. It codes for CASGVAGLTDTQYF. The V call is TRBV21-1, the J call TRBJ2-3; the listed D gene, TRBD2, was not tested against the DNA. TRBV21-1 is a listed pseudogene. The CDR3 consists of 14 residues.

CDR3 sequence: CSALRRGAGYEQYF. The CDR3, as DNA: TGCAGTGCTCTGCGCCGGGGGGCCGGATACGAGCAGTACTTC. The chain joins TRBV20-1 to TRBJ2-7; D is perhaps TRBD2 (7 bases). Trimming cost V 5 bases and J 4 bases, with 18 bases left between them. Looked up from germline, CDR1 is DFQATT and CDR2 is SNEGSKA (reference sequence). The CDR3 totals 14 residues.

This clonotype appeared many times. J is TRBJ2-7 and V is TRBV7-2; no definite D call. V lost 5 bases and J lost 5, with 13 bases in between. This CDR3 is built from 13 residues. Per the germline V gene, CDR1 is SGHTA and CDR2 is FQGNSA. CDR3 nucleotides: TGTGCCAGCAGCCCTACGGCTCTCGACGAGCAGTACTTC. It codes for CASSPTALDEQYF.

CDR3 bases: TGTGCCAGCAGCCAACAGGGAGGCGGGGAGCTGTTTTTT. Translation gives CASSQQGGGELFF. The chain recombines TRBV7-3 with TRBJ2-2; D may be TRBD1 or TRBD2 (6 bases each). CDR1 SGHTA and CDR2 FQGTGA come from the germline V gene. Trimming cost V 5 bases and J 7 bases, with 11 bases left between them. The CDR3 sequence is 13 residues long.

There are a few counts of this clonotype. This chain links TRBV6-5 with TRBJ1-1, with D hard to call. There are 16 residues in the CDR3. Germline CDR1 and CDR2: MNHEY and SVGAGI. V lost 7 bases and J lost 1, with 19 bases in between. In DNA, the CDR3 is TGTGCCAGCACCCCCTTATCGGGAAGTTCGAACACTGAAGCTTTCTTT. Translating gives CASTPLSGSSNTEAFF.

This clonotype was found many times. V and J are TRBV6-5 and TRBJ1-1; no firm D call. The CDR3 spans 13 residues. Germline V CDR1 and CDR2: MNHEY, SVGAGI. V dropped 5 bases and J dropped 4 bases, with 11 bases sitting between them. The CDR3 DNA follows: TGTGCCAGCAGTCCTCGGCCGGGCACTGAAGCTTTCTTT. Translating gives CASSPRPGTEAFF.

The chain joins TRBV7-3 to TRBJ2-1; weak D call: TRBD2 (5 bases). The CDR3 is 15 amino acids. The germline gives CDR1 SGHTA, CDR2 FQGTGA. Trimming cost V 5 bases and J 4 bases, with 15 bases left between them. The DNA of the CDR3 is TGTGCCAGCAGCCAAGGGCTAGCCTTATACAATGAGCAGTTCTTC. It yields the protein CASSQGLALYNEQFF.

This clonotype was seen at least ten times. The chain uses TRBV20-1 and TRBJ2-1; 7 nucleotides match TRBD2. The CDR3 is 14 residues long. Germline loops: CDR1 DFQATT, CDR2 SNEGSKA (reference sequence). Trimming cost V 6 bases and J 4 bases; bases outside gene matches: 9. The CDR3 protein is CSASPGTKYNEQFF. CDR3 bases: TGCAGTGCATCTCCCGGGACTAAGTACAATGAGCAGTTCTTC.

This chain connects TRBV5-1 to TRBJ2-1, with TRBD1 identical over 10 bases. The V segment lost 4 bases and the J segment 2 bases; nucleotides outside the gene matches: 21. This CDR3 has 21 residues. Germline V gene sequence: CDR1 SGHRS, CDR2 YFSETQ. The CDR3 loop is CASSLLPRLGTGAIPYNEQFF. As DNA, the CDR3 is TGCGCCAGCAGCCTTTTGCCTCGTTTAGGGACAGGGGCCATCCCCTACAATGAGCAGTTCTTC.